The entry below gives a single T cell receptor beta chain sequence along with its context. The data were taken from a study of T cells after yellow fever vaccination. TCRdb reanalysed the 5' RACE reads using MiXCR and keeps one entry per CDR3 protein. The top ten clones hold 20% to 25% of a sample with about 350,000 distinct CDR3 sequences, 4.1% of them seen once. Germline CDR1 is SGHTA and CDR2 is FQGTGA. The CDR3 loop spans 14 amino acids. Trimming removed 3 bases from V and 7 bases from J; junction bases left unmatched: 3. Here the sequenced sample was PBMCs, taken 5 days after the yellow fever booster vaccination. The sequence came from a man aged 18 to 35 who received the YFV17D yellow fever vaccine. V is TRBV7-3 and J is TRBJ1-6; 7 positions agree with TRBD1. Here the CDR3 reads CASSLGQQNSPLHF. CDR3 bases: TGTGCCAGCAGCTTGGGACAGCAAAATTCACCCCTCCACTTT.